The 27 T cell receptor beta chains listed next were all sequenced from one sample in a study of vaccination effects on CD4 cells after COVID-19. Using immunoSEQ multiplex PCR, the repertoire was profiled, and TCRdb retains in-frame clones only, with some absent. The sample shows about 74,000 clones, more than 70% of them seen only once. CD4+ T cells were isolated after around ten days of culture. These receptors' antigens are unknown. Specimen: CD4+ T cells from PBMCs cultured without peptide, collected before COVID-19 vaccination. Receptors originate from a human donor who received a COVID-19 vaccine.

The CDR3: CASSLRAQTTSYEQYV. The CDR3 nucleotides read TGTGCCAGCAGCTTGCGGGCACAAACAACCTCCTACGAGCAGTACGTC. The rearrangement uses TRBV5-4 and TRBJ2-7; D is ambiguous. Germline CDR1 and CDR2: SGHNT and YYREEE (reference sequence). The CDR3 is made up of 16 amino acids. Trimming pared 1 base from V and 0 bases from J, leaving 14 bases between.

This clone was seen more than once but under ten times. The CDR3 region is CASSPLAGDNTGELFF. CDR3 nucleotide sequence: TGTGCCAGCAGCCCACTAGCGGGGGATAACACCGGGGAGCTGTTTTTT. The rearrangement uses TRBV7-3 and TRBJ2-2, with 11 bases lining up with TRBD2. This CDR3 region has 16 residues. Losses at the gene ends were 5 bases for V and 2 bases for J; bases not matched to a gene: 4. CDR1 SGHTA and CDR2 FQGTGA come from the germline V gene. The whole variable domain, filled in from reference TRBV7-3 and TRBJ2-2, reads GAGVSQTPSNKVTEKGKYVELRCDPISGHTALYWYRQSLGQGPEFLIYFQGTGAADDSGLPNDRFFAVRPEGSVSTLKIQRTERGDSAVYLCASSPLAGDNTGELFFGEGSRLTVL.

The chain employs TRBV5-1 and TRBJ1-1; tentatively, D is TRBD1 (6 bases). Trimming pared 2 bases from V and 10 bases from J, leaving 12 bases between. CDR3 length: 12 residues. Per the germline V gene, CDR1 is SGHRS and CDR2 is YFSETQ. As DNA, the CDR3 is TGCGCCAGCAGCTTTGGGGGCTTGGGAGCTTTCTTT. This gives the protein CASSFGGLGAFF.

The chain links TRBV3-1 (or the pseudogene TRBV3-2) to TRBJ2-7; 9 bases match TRBD1. The CDR3 has 11 amino acids. Germline values: CDR1 LGHDT, CDR2 YNNKEL (reference sequence). J gave up 12 bases and V 5 bases, and 5 bases lay outside the gene matches. The CDR3 loop is CASSAGTGLYV. The DNA of the CDR3 is TGTGCCAGCAGCGCCGGGACAGGGTTGTACGTC.

There are a few counts of this clone. The CDR3 sequence is CASSHIPGQGGTEAFF. CDR3 DNA sequence: TGCGCCAGCAGCCACATACCGGGACAGGGAGGCACTGAAGCTTTCTTT. The chain combines TRBV4-1 with TRBJ1-1; 9 bases are a match to TRBD1. The CDR3 sequence is 16 residues long. CDR1 is MGHRA and CDR2 is YSYEKL in the germline V gene. With V trimmed by 3 bases and J by 4 bases, 9 bases remained unmatched.

The chain joins TRBV5-4 to TRBJ2-5; 9 nucleotides line up with TRBD1. The CDR3 is 15 amino acids. With V trimmed by 4 bases and J by 0 bases, 4 bases remained unmatched. Per germline, CDR1 SGHNT and CDR2 YYREEE (reference sequence). The CDR3 loop is CASSQGQGNQETQYF. DNA for the CDR3: TGTGCCAGCAGCCAGGGACAGGGAAACCAAGAGACCCAGTACTTC. Combining the CDR3 with reference TRBV5-4 and TRBJ2-5 gives the whole variable domain ETGVTQSPTHLIKTRGQQVTLRCSSQSGHNTVSWYQQALGQGPQFIFQYYREEENGRGNFPPRFSGLQFPNYSSELNVNALELDDSALYLCASSQGQGNQETQYFGPGTRLLVL.

V and J are TRBV28 and TRBJ1-6; 8 positions agree with TRBD1. Germline CDR1 is MDHEN and CDR2 is SYDVKM. CDR3 length: 14 residues. The J segment lost 14 bases and the V segment lost 6 bases, leaving 12 bases of the junction unmatched. CDR3 DNA: TGTGCCAGCAGGTCGACAGGGGCCCCAGGGGCCCTCCACTTT. Translating gives CASRSTGAPGALHF. Filled out from reference TRBV28 and TRBJ1-6, the complete variable domain reads DVKVTQSSRYLVKRTGEKVFLECVQDMDHENMFWYRQDPGLGLRLIYFSYDVKMKEKGDIPEGYSVSREKKERFSLILESASTNQTSMYLCASRSTGAPGALHFGNGTRLTVT.

The chain recombines TRBV5-1 with TRBJ2-2; TRBD2 matches at 11 bases. This CDR3 spans 17 amino acids. The trim removed 5 bases at V and 1 base at J, leaving 7 bases unmatched. Germline assignment: CDR1 SGHRS and CDR2 YFSETQ. The DNA for the CDR3 is TGCGCCAGCAGACAAGGGACTAGCGGTCTGAACACCGGGGAGCTGTTTTTT. Its protein is CASRQGTSGLNTGELFF. Combining the CDR3 with reference TRBV5-1 and TRBJ2-2 gives the whole variable domain KAGVTQTPRYLIKTRGQQVTLSCSPISGHRSVSWYQQTPGQGLQFLFEYFSETQRNKGNFPGRFSGRQFSNSRSEMNVSTLELGDSALYLCASRQGTSGLNTGELFFGEGSRLTVL.

The J gene is TRBJ2-5, the V gene TRBV19; TRBD1 matches at 7 bases. The CDR3 contains 15 residues. After removal of 5 bases from V and 5 bases from J, the junction contained 11 bases not matched to a gene. In germline, CDR1 is LNHDA, CDR2 SQIVND (reference sequence). The CDR3: CASSGQASSGETQYF. As DNA, the CDR3 is TGTGCCAGTAGTGGACAGGCGAGCTCGGGGGAGACCCAGTACTTC.

The chain carries TRBV9 and TRBJ2-1, with TRBD1 matching over 7 bases. Germline trimming cut 4 bases from V and 12 bases from J; bases unmatched to any gene: 10. In germline, CDR1 is SGDLS, CDR2 YYNGEE. This CDR3 comprises 13 residues. The chain's CDR3 is CASSTPGQVRQFF. CDR3 sequence (DNA): TGTGCCAGCAGCACCCCCGGACAGGTCAGGCAGTTCTTC. Full variable domain (missing parts from reference TRBV9 and TRBJ2-1): DSGVTQTPKHLITATGQRVTLRCSPRSGDLSVYWYQQSLDQGLQFLIQYYNGEERAKGNILERFSAQQFPDLHSELNLSSLELGDSALYFCASSTPGQVRQFFGPGTRLTVL.

This sequence joins TRBV30 and TRBJ1-2; D is ambiguous. The CDR3 has 12 amino acids. The V end lost 2 bases, the J end lost 4 bases, and 8 bases lay between the germline ends. In germline, CDR1 is GTSNPN, CDR2 SVGIG (reference sequence). The CDR3 here is CAWSRPSYGYTF. DNA of the CDR3: TGTGCCTGGAGTCGGCCTAGCTATGGCTACACCTTC.

The chain combines TRBV28 with TRBJ1-2; 7 bases are a match to TRBD1. With V trimmed by 6 bases and J by 4 bases, 8 bases remained unmatched. This CDR3 region has 14 residues. CDR1 is MDHEN, CDR2 SYDVKM, per germline. The CDR3 loop is CASSPIRDSYGYTF. CDR3 DNA sequence: TGTGCCAGCAGCCCCATCCGGGACAGCTATGGCTACACCTTC.

The chain recombines TRBV3-1 (or the pseudogene TRBV3-2) with TRBJ2-5, with D perhaps matching TRBD1 (5 bases). The length of the CDR3 is 12 residues. CDR1 is LGHDT and CDR2 is YNNKEL in the germline V gene (reference sequence). V was shortened by 7 bases and J by 4 bases, with 10 bases between the two germline ends. The CDR3 reads CASNRGRETQYF. The CDR3, as DNA: TGTGCCAGCAATAGGGGTCGAGAGACCCAGTACTTC.

This chain uses TRBV2 with TRBJ2-7; D not resolved. Germline V gene sequence: CDR1 SNHLY, CDR2 FYNNEI. The germline V and J ends were trimmed by 2 bases and 1 base, with 6 bases remaining between them. There are 13 residues in the CDR3. CDR3 loop: CASSETGSYEQYV. DNA of the CDR3: TGTGCCAGCAGTGAAACGGGTTCCTACGAGCAGTACGTC.

V is TRBV3-1 (or the pseudogene TRBV3-2) and J is TRBJ2-5; D gene ambiguous. The CDR3 is made up of 12 amino acids. Germline-derived CDR1 and CDR2 are LGHDT and YNNKEL (reference sequence). Trimming pared 1 base from V and 4 bases from J, leaving 4 bases between. The CDR3 DNA sequence: TGTGCCAGCAGCCAAGTCGGAGAGACCCAGTACTTC. It translates to CASSQVGETQYF.

The gene calls are TRBV10-3 and TRBJ1-4; D remains unclear. The CDR3 loop spans 14 amino acids. CDR1 is ENHRY, CDR2 SYGVKD, per germline. V was trimmed by 4 bases and J by 0 bases, leaving 6 bases between them. DNA of the CDR3: TGTGCCATCAGTGCTTTTGCAACTAATGAAAAACTGTTTTTT. Protein product: CAISAFATNEKLFF.

Here the CDR3 reads CASSLDLGGSGVWFF. CDR3 DNA sequence: TGTGCCAGCAGCTTAGATCTGGGAGGCAGCGGGGTCTGGTTCTTC. The chain recombines TRBV7-2 with TRBJ2-1; TRBD2 agrees at 7 bases. The germline V gene encodes CDR1 SGHTA and CDR2 FQGNSA. After removal of 1 base from V and 15 bases from J, the junction contained 15 bases not matched to a gene. CDR3 length: 15 amino acids.

The chain combines TRBV2 with TRBJ1-5; 10 bases map to TRBD1. Germline assignment: CDR1 SNHLY and CDR2 FYNNEI. J lost 4 bases, V lost 6 bases, and 0 bases had no gene match. The CDR3 extends over 13 amino acids. The CDR3 sequence: CASRGQGNQPQHF. The CDR3 DNA reads as TGTGCCAGCAGGGGACAGGGGAATCAGCCCCAGCATTTT.

The chain uses TRBV7-2 and TRBJ2-7; 8 bases agree with TRBD2. This CDR3 has 15 amino acids. From germline, CDR1 is SGHTA and CDR2 FQGNSA. J gave up 6 bases and V 0 bases, and 7 bases lay outside the gene matches. The CDR3 coding sequence is TGTGCCAGCAGCTTAGCCCCAGGGACTAGGCTCGAGCAGTACGTC. It translates to CASSLAPGTRLEQYV.

The chain has TRBV30 and TRBJ1-3; D remains unclear. CDR1 is GTSNPN and CDR2 is SVGIG in the germline V gene (reference sequence). V was cut by 0 bases and J by 1 base, with 13 bases left in between. There are 16 residues in the CDR3. CDR3 in DNA: TGTGCCTGGAGTGTAGGTATTCGGCAATCTGGAAACACCATATATTTT. Translation gives CAWSVGIRQSGNTIYF. Full variable domain (missing parts from reference TRBV30 and TRBJ1-3): SQTIHQWPATLVQPVGSPLSLECTVEGTSNPNLYWYRQAAGRGLQLLFYSVGIGQISSEVPQNLSASRPQDRQFILSSKKLLLSDSGFYLCAWSVGIRQSGNTIYFGEGSWLTVV.

CDR3 DNA sequence: TGCGCCAGCAGTGCGACAGCTCGAGTTTTCGGGAAAGAGACCCAGTACTTC. Translation: CASSATARVFGKETQYF. V and J are TRBV10-1 and TRBJ2-5; D possibly matches TRBD1 or TRBD2 (5 bases each). This CDR3 is built from 17 residues. Germline CDR1 and CDR2: WNHNN and SYGVQD (reference sequence). With 4 bases removed from V and 3 bases from J, the gap between germline ends came to 21 bases.

The rearrangement joins TRBV5-6 to TRBJ2-1; TRBD2 agrees at 11 bases. With V trimmed by 4 bases and J by 5 bases, 8 bases remained unmatched. CDR1 and CDR2 from the germline V gene are SGHDT and YYEEEE. The CDR3 covers 16 residues. The CDR3 loop reads CASSPLAGGPDNEQFF. The CDR3 DNA sequence: TGTGCCAGCAGCCCCTTAGCGGGGGGGCCGGACAATGAGCAGTTCTTC.

The V call is TRBV3-1 (or the pseudogene TRBV3-2), the J call TRBJ2-7, with D perhaps assigned TRBD1 or TRBD2 (5 bases each). Germline V gives CDR1 LGHDT, CDR2 YNNKEL (reference sequence). The length of the CDR3 is 12 residues. Trimming shortened V by 2 bases and J by 11 bases, and 13 bases separated the two germline ends. The CDR3 sequence: CASSQLPGRKYV. As DNA, the CDR3 is TGTGCCAGCAGCCAATTACCGGGACGGAAGTACGTC.

The chain combines TRBV25-1 with TRBJ2-1; no clear D gene. The germline V gene encodes CDR1 MGHDK and CDR2 SYGVNS. The V end was cut by 4 bases, the J end by 12 bases, with 10 bases between. This CDR3 spans 11 amino acids. CDR3 residues: CASSVMSVQFF. The CDR3 DNA sequence: TGTGCCAGCAGTGTCATGTCGGTGCAGTTCTTC. The variable domain in full, completed from reference TRBV25-1 and TRBJ2-1, reads EADIYQTPRYLVIGTGKKITLECSQTMGHDKMYWYQQDPGMELHLIHYSYGVNSTEKGDLSSESTVSRIRTEHFPLTLESARPSHTSQYLCASSVMSVQFFGPGTRLTVL.

DNA for the CDR3: TGTGCCAGCAGTTACGCAGGGTCCGAGCAGTACGTC. Translating it yields CASSYAGSEQYV. V gene TRBV6-5 combines with J gene TRBJ2-7; perhaps TRBD1 as D (5 bases). V dropped 2 bases and J dropped 6 bases, with 8 bases sitting between them. The germline V gene has CDR1 MNHEY and CDR2 SVGAGI. There are 12 residues in the CDR3.

The CDR3 loop reads CASSESPAGGPDTQYF. CDR3 bases: TGCGCCAGCAGTGAGTCCCCAGCGGGGGGCCCAGATACGCAGTATTTT. The genes are TRBV10-1 and TRBJ2-3; 9 nucleotides match TRBD2. CDR3 length: 16 residues. Per germline, CDR1 WNHNN and CDR2 SYGVQD (reference sequence). The V segment lost 0 bases and the J segment 4 bases; nucleotides outside the gene matches: 5.

The gene calls are TRBV19 and TRBJ1-5; D might be TRBD1 (5 bases). The CDR3 has 16 residues. V was pared by 7 bases and J by 7 bases, with 23 bases between. Germline CDR1 LNHDA, CDR2 SQIVND (reference sequence). This CDR3 is CASISTAGPSGQPQHF. DNA of the CDR3: TGTGCCAGTATCTCGACAGCGGGACCATCAGGGCAGCCCCAGCATTTT.